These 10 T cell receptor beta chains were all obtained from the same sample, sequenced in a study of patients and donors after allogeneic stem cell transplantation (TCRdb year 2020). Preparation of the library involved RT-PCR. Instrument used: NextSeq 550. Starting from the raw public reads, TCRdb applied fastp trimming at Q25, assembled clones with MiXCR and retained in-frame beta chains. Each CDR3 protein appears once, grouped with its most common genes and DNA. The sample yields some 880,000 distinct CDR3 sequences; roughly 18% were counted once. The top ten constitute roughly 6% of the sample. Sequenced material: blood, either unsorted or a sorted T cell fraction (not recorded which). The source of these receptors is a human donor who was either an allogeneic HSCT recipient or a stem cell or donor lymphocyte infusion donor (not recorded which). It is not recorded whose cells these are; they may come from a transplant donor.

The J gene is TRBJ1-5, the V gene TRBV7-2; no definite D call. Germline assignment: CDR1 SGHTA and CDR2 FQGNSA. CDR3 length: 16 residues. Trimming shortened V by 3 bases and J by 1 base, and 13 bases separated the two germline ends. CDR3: CASSLALRYSNQPQHF. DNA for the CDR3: TGTGCCAGCAGCTTGGCCCTCCGGTACAGCAATCAGCCCCAGCATTTT.

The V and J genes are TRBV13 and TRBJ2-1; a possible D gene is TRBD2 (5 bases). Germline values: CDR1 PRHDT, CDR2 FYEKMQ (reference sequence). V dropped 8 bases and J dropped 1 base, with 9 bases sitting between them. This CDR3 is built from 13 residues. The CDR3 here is CASLRRSYNEQFF. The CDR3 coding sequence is TGTGCCAGCCTCCGGAGGTCCTACAATGAGCAGTTCTTC.

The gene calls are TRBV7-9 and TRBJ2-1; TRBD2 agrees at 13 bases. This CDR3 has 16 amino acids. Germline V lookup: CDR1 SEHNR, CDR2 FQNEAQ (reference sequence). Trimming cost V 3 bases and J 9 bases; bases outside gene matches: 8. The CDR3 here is CASSFLGLAGEGEQFF. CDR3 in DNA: TGTGCCAGCAGCTTCCTCGGACTAGCGGGGGAGGGTGAGCAGTTCTTC.

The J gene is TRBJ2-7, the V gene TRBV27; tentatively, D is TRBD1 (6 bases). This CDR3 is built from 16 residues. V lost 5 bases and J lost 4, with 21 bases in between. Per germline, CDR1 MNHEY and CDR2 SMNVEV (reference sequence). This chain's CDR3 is CASSAVIGGSNYEQYF. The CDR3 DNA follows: TGTGCCAGCAGTGCCGTGATTGGGGGCTCTAATTACGAGCAGTACTTC.

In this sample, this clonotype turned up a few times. The CDR3 loop is CASRDRVGQPQHF. DNA of the CDR3: TGTGCCAGCAGGGACAGGGTTGGTCAGCCCCAGCATTTT. The chain is built from TRBV2 and TRBJ1-5, with TRBD1 identical over 8 bases. This CDR3 region has 13 residues. The ends lost 6 bases at V and 6 bases at J; junction bases unmatched: 4. CDR1 is SNHLY and CDR2 is FYNNEI in the germline V gene.

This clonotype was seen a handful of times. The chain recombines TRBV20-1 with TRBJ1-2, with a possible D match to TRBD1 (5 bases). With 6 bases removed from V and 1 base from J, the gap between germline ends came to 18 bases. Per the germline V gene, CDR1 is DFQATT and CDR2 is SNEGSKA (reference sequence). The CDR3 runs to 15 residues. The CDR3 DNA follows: TGCAGTGCCACAAGCGACAGCATCCTTAACTATGGCTACACCTTC. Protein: CSATSDSILNYGYTF.

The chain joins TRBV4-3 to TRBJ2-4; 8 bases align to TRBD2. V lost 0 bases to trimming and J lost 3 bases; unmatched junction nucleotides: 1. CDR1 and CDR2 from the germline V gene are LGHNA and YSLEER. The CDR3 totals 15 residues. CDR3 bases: TGCGCCAGCAGCCAAGAAGCGGGGGACAAAAACATTCAGTACTTC. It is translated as CASSQEAGDKNIQYF.

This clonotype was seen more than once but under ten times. CDR3 sequence: CSARDPSGRVYEQYF. The CDR3 DNA reads TGCAGTGCTAGAGATCCTAGCGGGAGAGTCTACGAGCAGTACTTC. The chain uses TRBV20-1 and TRBJ2-7; 10 bases are shared with TRBD2. CDR1 and CDR2 (germline): DFQATT, SNEGSKA (reference sequence). This CDR3 has 15 amino acids. The V and J ends lost 0 bases and 3 bases, in that order; junction bases with no gene match: 5.

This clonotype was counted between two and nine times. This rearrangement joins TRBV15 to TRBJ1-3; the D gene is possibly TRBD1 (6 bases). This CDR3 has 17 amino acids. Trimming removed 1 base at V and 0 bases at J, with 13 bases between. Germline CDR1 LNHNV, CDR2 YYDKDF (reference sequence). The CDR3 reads CATSRAGTISSGNTIYF. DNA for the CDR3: TGTGCCACCAGCAGAGCCGGGACAATAAGCTCTGGAAACACCATATATTTT.

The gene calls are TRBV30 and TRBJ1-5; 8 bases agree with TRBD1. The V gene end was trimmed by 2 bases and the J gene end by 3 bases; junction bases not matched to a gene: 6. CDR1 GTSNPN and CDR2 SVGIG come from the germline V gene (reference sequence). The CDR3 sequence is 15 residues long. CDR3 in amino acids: CAWSRQGRDNQPQHF. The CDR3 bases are TGTGCCTGGAGTAGACAGGGGCGCGACAATCAGCCCCAGCATTTT.